Below are 25 T cell receptor beta chains sequenced from a single sample in a study of cytomegalovirus exposure and HLA in healthy donors. Primers for the PCR totalled 60 Vbeta and 13 Jbeta. Method: immunoSEQ multiplex PCR; TCRdb's copy keeps in-frame clones and lacks some. Of more than 85,000 clones listed, around 74% were seen once; the top ten hold 7.5% to 10%. Sequencing was performed on PBMCs. These receptors were collected from a woman between 40 and 50 years old in good health and CMV-seropositive.

V and J are TRBV9 and TRBJ2-3; D not certain. Trimming stripped 0 bases from V and 0 bases from J, with 5 bases between. This CDR3 comprises 14 residues. Germline V CDR1 and CDR2: SGDLS, YYNGEE. CDR3 sequence (DNA): TGTGCCAGCAGCGTAGCTCGGAGCACAGATACGCAGTATTTT. Translating gives CASSVARSTDTQYF.

The chain is built from TRBV7-9 and TRBJ2-3; 8 bases agree with TRBD1. Germline V lookup: CDR1 SEHNR, CDR2 FQNEAQ (reference sequence). The CDR3 has 14 residues. The J segment lost 1 base and the V segment lost 3 bases, leaving 0 bases of the junction unmatched. In DNA form, the CDR3 reads TGTGCCAGCAGCTTGGGACAGGGCACAGATACGCAGTATTTT. Amino acids: CASSLGQGTDTQYF.

This clone was seen a single time. This chain links TRBV5-1 with TRBJ1-3; 8 bases agree with TRBD1. Unmatched junction bases numbered 4, after V lost 2 bases and J lost 0 bases. CDR1 is SGHRS, CDR2 YFSETQ, per germline. CDR3 length: 16 residues. In nucleotides, the CDR3 is TGCGCCAGCAGCTTCTCCGGGACAGGCTCTGGAAACACCATATATTTT. Its translation: CASSFSGTGSGNTIYF.

This chain joins TRBV27 and TRBJ2-5; 9 bases map to TRBD1. CDR3 length: 14 residues. V shed 6 bases, J shed 5 bases, and the junction held 7 bases outside the gene matches. The germline V gene has CDR1 MNHEY and CDR2 SMNVEV (reference sequence). CDR3 coding DNA: TGTGCCAGCAGCCTGACAGGGGGTATGGAGACCCAGTACTTC. This sequence encodes CASSLTGGMETQYF.

This clone was observed a few times. The V and J genes are TRBV7-9 and TRBJ2-7; tentative D call: TRBD2 (5 bases). V was shortened by 1 base and J by 2 bases, with 21 bases between the two germline ends. Germline CDR1 reads SEHNR; CDR2 reads FQNEAQ (reference sequence). The length of the CDR3 is 18 residues. CDR3 residues: CASSLVDGGRVHTYEQYF. The DNA of the CDR3 is TGTGCCAGCAGCTTAGTTGACGGCGGGCGGGTCCATACCTACGAGCAGTACTTC.

The chain joins TRBV7-9 to TRBJ2-3, with 11 nucleotides matching TRBD2. Germline CDR1 and CDR2: SEHNR and FQNEAQ (reference sequence). The CDR3 has 18 residues. Trimming took 1 base from V and 4 from J; bases not matched to a gene: 10. In DNA, the CDR3 is TGTGCCAGCAGCTTAGTGAGGCTAGCGGGAGGCCGACCAGATACGCAGTATTTT. This encodes CASSLVRLAGGRPDTQYF.

V and J are TRBV2 and TRBJ1-2, with D possibly being TRBD1 (6 bases). V lost 6 bases to trimming and J lost 1 base, with 15 bases between them. CDR3 size: 15 residues. Germline V CDR1 and CDR2: SNHLY, FYNNEI. DNA of the CDR3: TGTGCCAGCAGGCGTACACAGGGTTATAACTATGGCTACACCTTC. It codes for CASRRTQGYNYGYTF. The full variable domain, with the rest looked up from reference TRBV2 and TRBJ1-2, is EPEVTQTPSHQVTQMGQEVILRCVPISNHLYFYWYRQILGQKVEFLVSFYNNEISEKSEIFDDQFSVERPDGSNFTLKIRSTKLEDSAMYFCASRRTQGYNYGYTFGSGTRLTVV.

The chain uses TRBV28 and TRBJ2-7; TRBD1 agrees at 9 bases. The CDR3 is 15 residues long. V lost 4 bases, J lost 6 bases, and 10 bases stayed unmatched. The germline V gene encodes CDR1 MDHEN and CDR2 SYDVKM. This chain's CDR3 is CASSSPGQGTGEQYF. The CDR3 DNA reads TGTGCCAGCAGTTCACCGGGACAGGGTACGGGCGAGCAGTACTTC.

The rearrangement links TRBV28 to TRBJ2-3, with D possibly being TRBD1 (6 bases). Trimming cost V 5 bases and J 4 bases, with 19 bases left between them. Germline CDR1 MDHEN, CDR2 SYDVKM. The CDR3 is 16 amino acids. The CDR3 loop reads CASSPTLQGRSDTQYF. Written as DNA, the CDR3 is TGTGCCAGCAGTCCCACCCTACAGGGCAGGTCAGATACGCAGTATTTT.

The V and J genes are TRBV13 and TRBJ2-1; TRBD2 matches 13 bases. The CDR3 has 15 residues. Germline CDR1 PRHDT, CDR2 FYEKMQ (reference sequence). V was clipped by 4 bases and J by 8 bases; unmatched bases: 5. CDR3 sequence: CASSWGTSGIYEQFF. CDR3 nucleotides: TGTGCCAGCAGCTGGGGGACTAGCGGGATTTATGAGCAGTTCTTC. The variable domain in full, completed from reference TRBV13 and TRBJ2-1, reads AAGVIQSPRHLIKEKRETATLKCYPIPRHDTVYWYQQGPGQDPQFLISFYEKMQSDKGSIPDRFSAQQFSDYHSELNMSSLELGDSALYFCASSWGTSGIYEQFFGPGTRLTVL.

The chain recombines TRBV5-8 with TRBJ2-5, with TRBD2 matching over 10 bases. The CDR3 covers 14 residues. CDR1 is SGHTS and CDR2 is YDEGEE in the germline V gene. J lost 3 bases, V lost 2 bases, and 1 base had no gene match. CDR3 sequence reads: CASSLSGREETQYF. Written as DNA, the CDR3 is TGTGCCAGCAGCTTAAGCGGGAGGGAAGAGACCCAGTACTTC.

Comments on this clone: At one of its ends the junction is not consistent with the germline gene, which may arise from a read error. The chain uses TRBV5-1 and TRBJ2-1, with TRBD2 as a possible D gene (5 bases). CDR3 length equals 13 residues. Germline assignment: CDR1 SGHRS and CDR2 YFSETQ. The CDR3: CASSLMEAHEQLF. The CDR3 DNA sequence: TGCGCCAGCAGCTTGATGGAGGCTCATGAGCAGCTCTTC. The full variable domain, its missing parts supplied by reference TRBV5-1 and TRBJ2-1, is KAGVTQTPRYLIKTRGQQVTLSCSPISGHRSVSWYQQTPGQGLQFLFEYFSETQRNKGNFPGRFSGRQFSNSRSEMNVSTLELGDSALYLCASSLMEAHEQLFGPGTRLTVL.

The chain combines TRBV5-1 with TRBJ2-3, with D possibly TRBD1 on 6 matching bases. V dropped 1 base and J dropped 4 bases, with 7 bases sitting between them. The V gene's germline CDR1 is SGHRS and CDR2 YFSETQ. The CDR3 loop spans 13 amino acids. CDR3 nucleotide sequence: TGCGCCAGCAGCTTGCAGGGGCCAGATACGCAGTATTTT. It encodes CASSLQGPDTQYF.

Of note for this clone: At one of its ends the junction is not consistent with the germline gene, which may arise from a read error. The chain links TRBV7-9 to TRBJ1-6, with a tentative D call TRBD1 (6 bases). Looked up from germline, CDR1 is SEHNR and CDR2 is FQNEAQ (reference sequence). The CDR3 sequence is 16 residues long. CDR3 region: CSSSPDRSSYNSPLHF. CDR3 nucleotide sequence: TGTTCCAGCAGCCCAGACAGGTCCTCCTATAATTCACCCCTCCACTTT.

The chain links TRBV4-1 to TRBJ2-1; D is unclear. CDR3 length: 15 amino acids. V was trimmed by 5 bases and J by 6 bases, leaving 17 bases between them. CDR1 and CDR2 from the germline V gene are MGHRA and YSYEKL. The CDR3 DNA reads as TGCGCCAGCAGCTCACTCGGGTTACTCGGCAATGAGCAGTTCTTC. This codes for CASSSLGLLGNEQFF.

The chain couples TRBV10-2 to TRBJ2-4; 10 nucleotides match TRBD1. Germline values: CDR1 WSHSY, CDR2 SAAADI. CDR3 length: 14 amino acids. Trimming removed 4 bases from V and 3 bases from J; junction bases left unmatched: 0. The CDR3 here is CASSGTGGKNIQYF. As DNA, the CDR3 is TGCGCCAGCAGTGGGACAGGGGGCAAAAACATTCAGTACTTC.

The rearrangement links TRBV2 to TRBJ2-3, with D possibly TRBD2 on 5 matching bases. Germline values: CDR1 SNHLY, CDR2 FYNNEI. The CDR3 sequence is 14 residues long. Trimming shortened V by 1 base and J by 2 bases, and 7 bases separated the two germline ends. DNA of the CDR3: TGTGCCAGCAGTGAAGTGAGGGCCACAGATACGCAGTATTTT. Translating gives CASSEVRATDTQYF. The full variable domain, its missing parts supplied by reference TRBV2 and TRBJ2-3, is EPEVTQTPSHQVTQMGQEVILRCVPISNHLYFYWYRQILGQKVEFLVSFYNNEISEKSEIFDDQFSVERPDGSNFTLKIRSTKLEDSAMYFCASSEVRATDTQYFGPGTRLTVL.

The chain is built from TRBV4-3 and TRBJ2-1, with 9 bases identical to TRBD1. V gave up 0 bases and J gave up 8 bases; unmatched junction bases: 5. CDR1 is LGHNA, CDR2 YSLEER, per germline. The CDR3 is 15 residues long. The CDR3 here is CASSQDLTGGYEQFF. As DNA, the CDR3 is TGCGCCAGCAGCCAAGATCTGACAGGGGGATATGAGCAGTTCTTC.

V and J are TRBV5-5 and TRBJ2-7, with TRBD1 identical over 7 bases. Germline V gives CDR1 SGHKS, CDR2 YYEKEE (reference sequence). The CDR3 sequence is 16 residues long. The trim removed 3 bases at V and 0 bases at J, leaving 9 bases unmatched. The CDR3 bases are TGTGCCAGCAGCTACCTCCGGGACAGCTTCTCCTACGAGCAGTACTTC. Protein sequence: CASSYLRDSFSYEQYF.

This chain joins TRBV5-1 and TRBJ2-5; TRBD1 matches 10 bases. There are 17 residues in the CDR3. CDR1 is SGHRS and CDR2 is YFSETQ in the germline V gene. The junction had 9 bases not matched to a gene; V was cut back by 4 bases and J by 0 bases. The CDR3 spells CASSKPPGQGYQETQYF. CDR3 nucleotide sequence: TGCGCCAGCAGCAAACCTCCGGGACAGGGGTACCAAGAGACCCAGTACTTC. Looking up the rest from reference TRBV5-1 and TRBJ2-5 gives the full variable domain: KAGVTQTPRYLIKTRGQQVTLSCSPISGHRSVSWYQQTPGQGLQFLFEYFSETQRNKGNFPGRFSGRQFSNSRSEMNVSTLELGDSALYLCASSKPPGQGYQETQYFGPGTRLLVL.

The CDR3 here is CASSFFGTSGGETQYF. The CDR3 DNA follows: TGTGCCAGCAGTTTTTTTGGGACTAGCGGGGGGGAGACCCAGTACTTC. This chain uses TRBV7-9 with TRBJ2-5; 15 nucleotides agree with TRBD2. The CDR3 spans 16 residues. Per the germline V gene, CDR1 is SEHNR and CDR2 is FQNEAQ (reference sequence). V lost 6 bases, J lost 5 bases, and 7 bases stayed unmatched.

Only a few counts were recorded for this clone. The V call is TRBV7-8, the J call TRBJ2-7; D possibly corresponds to TRBD1 (5 bases). Germline V gene lookup returns CDR1 SGHVS and CDR2 FQNEAQ. CDR3 length: 15 amino acids. V was shortened by 5 bases and J by 1 base, with 15 bases between the two germline ends. CDR3 loop: CASSRAWAGSYEQYF. The CDR3 nucleotides are TGTGCCAGCAGCCGAGCCTGGGCAGGGTCCTACGAGCAGTACTTC.

The J gene is TRBJ1-1, the V gene TRBV7-9; tentative D call: TRBD1 (6 bases). This CDR3 contains 16 residues. V shed 1 base and J shed 4 bases, with 16 bases lying between them. CDR1 is SEHNR, CDR2 FQNEAQ, per germline (reference sequence). CDR3 protein: CASSLVGQGKGTEAFF. Written as DNA, the CDR3 is TGTGCCAGCAGCTTAGTCGGTCAGGGGAAGGGCACTGAAGCTTTCTTT.

The CDR3 protein is CASSFGPGEQYF. The CDR3 DNA reads as TGCGCCAGCAGCTTCGGTCCGGGCGAGCAGTACTTC. The genes are TRBV5-1 and TRBJ2-7; D not certain. The germline V gene encodes CDR1 SGHRS and CDR2 YFSETQ. The CDR3 sequence is 12 residues long. V lost 2 bases, J lost 6 bases, and 9 bases lay in between.

The chain uses TRBV6-5 and TRBJ2-7; the match to TRBD1 covers 8 bases. CDR1 MNHEY and CDR2 SVGAGI come from the germline V gene. V was pared by 1 base and J by 4 bases, with 6 bases of the junction left unmatched. The CDR3 has 15 amino acids. The chain's CDR3 is CASSYLPDREYEQYF. The CDR3 bases are TGTGCCAGCAGTTACTTACCGGACAGGGAATACGAGCAGTACTTC.